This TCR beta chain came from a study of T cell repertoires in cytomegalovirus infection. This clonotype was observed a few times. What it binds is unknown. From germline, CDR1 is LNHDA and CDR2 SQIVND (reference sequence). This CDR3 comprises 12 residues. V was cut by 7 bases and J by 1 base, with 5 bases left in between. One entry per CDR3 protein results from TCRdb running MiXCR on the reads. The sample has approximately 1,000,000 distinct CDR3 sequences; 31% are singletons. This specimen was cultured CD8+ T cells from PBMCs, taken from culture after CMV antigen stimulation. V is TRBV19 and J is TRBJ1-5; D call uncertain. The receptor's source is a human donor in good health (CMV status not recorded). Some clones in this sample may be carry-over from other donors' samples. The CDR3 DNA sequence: TGTGCCAGTAACAGAAGCAATCAGCCCCAGCATTTT. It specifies CASNRSNQPQHF.